This T cell receptor beta chain was sequenced during a study of shared clonotypes between healthy human individuals (dated by TCRdb to the early 2020s). Regarding the research as a whole: The cohort comprised a couple of women and a few men aged 18 to 49 years. Different laboratories and diverse techniques were used to prepare libraries and sequence TCR repertoires, to increase sequencing depth and limit assay-specific biases. Per donor, three plates each were used for CD4 naive and CD4 memory, two for CD8 naive, and one for CD8 memory. Each donor's leukapheresis produced roughly between roughly 0.9 and 9 billion PBMCs. The study deeply sequenced blood TCR repertoires of five healthy adults to estimate repertoire size and the extent of clonotype sharing between individuals.

The germline V gene provides CDR1 MNHNS and CDR2 SASEGT. V is cut back by 2 bases and J by 7 bases, with 3 bases in the junction unmatched. The CDR3 holds 14 amino acids from the cysteine to the phenylalanine. Solely the CDR3 DNA is kept, with 42 bases framed from the first base. Study-level results and caveats: Higher generation probabilities were observed for clonotypes shared by all four sorted-subset donors than for non-shared clonotypes. Based on pairwise subsampling, the degree of clonotype sharing among donors was expected to be affected by sequencing depth. Sharing across several donors was observed for approximately 5% of naive CD4, 3% to 3.5% of naive CD8, roughly 2.3% of memory CD4, and roughly 0.4% of memory CD8 clonotypes. Because the study included only a small number of donors, the genetic and exposure-history diversity represented was limited. Rarefaction of sorted-subset datasets indicated incomplete sequencing despite the large sequencing depth. Only blood was sampled, and tissue TCR repertoires likely differ from those in blood. Naive subsets generally had larger estimated clonotype richness than memory subsets.

TCR CDR3 regions were amplified from genomic DNA by multiplex PCR using the deep immunoSEQ assay. For each cell subset, the extracted genomic DNA was distributed evenly across all wells of several immunoSEQ 96-well plates, and each plate served as one replicate. For sorted subsets, each replicate PCR was loaded with 150 to 250 ng genomic DNA, equivalent to approximately 33,000 T cell genomes. Purified libraries were quantified with a Qubit 3.0 fluorometer, sized on a Bioanalyzer 2100, and re-quantified with the KAPA Library Quantification kit. Every immunoSEQ 96-well plate was sequenced on a dedicated single-read 150-cycle Illumina NextSeq 550 flow cell. From the authors' description of their analysis: Because the immunoSEQ output included only junctional sequences and no quality scores, the filtering could not be the same as the filtering used for full-length reads. To assign V/J genes and CDR3, sequences were annotated against IMGT germline references using PyIR, a Python wrapper for IgBLAST v1.9. Reads were filtered out if the reads had weak V/J assignments (E-value above 1e-6), no CDR3, stop codons, out-of-frame junctions, or ambiguous translated residues. A V3J clonotype was defined by an identical inferred V gene, J gene, and CDR3 amino acid sequence. To compute the percentage overlap between repertoires, the number of shared unique clonotypes was divided by the size of the smaller repertoire. Repertoire richness was assessed with RTK rarefaction, the Chao1 estimator, and Recon v2.1 estimates of unobserved clonotypes. OLGA was used to compute generation probabilities for all TCRbeta clonotypes that the gDNA method yielded from a few donors. Sourced from immuneACCESS, this table was stored by TCRdb with only in-frame sequences that have V and J called. A share of the clones is absent; for the studies checked, an unresolved V gene accounts for under half, and the remainder has no known explanation. V and J calls plus clone size are reproduced from that table; the DNA served to infer D and trimming. This sample has over a million clones in its table, and roughly 80% of those were observed once. Jointly, the top ten make up roughly 1.4% of the sample.

The donors were healthy, HIV-negative adults with no recently reported acute infections or vaccinations. Only Caucasian adults living in Nashville, Tennessee, USA were represented among the donors. CD4+ T cells were enriched by magnetic negative selection, after which naive cells were positively selected on CD45RA and the negative fraction was taken as the memory subset. Blood was obtained by leukapheresis, after which PBMCs were separated by Ficoll-Histopaque density gradient centrifugation and cryopreserved in liquid nitrogen vapor phase. Analytical flow cytometry was used to check the purity and quantity of each magnetically sorted T cell population. Genomic DNA was isolated from every sorted fraction and measured by UV absorbance on a Nanodrop 2000c. Points on this clone: Its antigen remains unidentified. No much larger clone is present one base from it, and per-base qualities are unavailable.

The sample consisted of memory CD4+ T cells sorted from blood. The cell subset or site label corresponds to: CD45RA-negative fraction. The receptor's source is a man between 18 and 35 years old in good health. The V gene is TRBV6-1 and the J gene is TRBJ1-4, and 8 bases in between align with TRBD1. CDR3 protein: CASSEQGAGEKLFF. At the DNA level, the sequence is TGTGCCAGCAGTGAACAGGGGGCTGGTGAAAAACTGTTTTTT.